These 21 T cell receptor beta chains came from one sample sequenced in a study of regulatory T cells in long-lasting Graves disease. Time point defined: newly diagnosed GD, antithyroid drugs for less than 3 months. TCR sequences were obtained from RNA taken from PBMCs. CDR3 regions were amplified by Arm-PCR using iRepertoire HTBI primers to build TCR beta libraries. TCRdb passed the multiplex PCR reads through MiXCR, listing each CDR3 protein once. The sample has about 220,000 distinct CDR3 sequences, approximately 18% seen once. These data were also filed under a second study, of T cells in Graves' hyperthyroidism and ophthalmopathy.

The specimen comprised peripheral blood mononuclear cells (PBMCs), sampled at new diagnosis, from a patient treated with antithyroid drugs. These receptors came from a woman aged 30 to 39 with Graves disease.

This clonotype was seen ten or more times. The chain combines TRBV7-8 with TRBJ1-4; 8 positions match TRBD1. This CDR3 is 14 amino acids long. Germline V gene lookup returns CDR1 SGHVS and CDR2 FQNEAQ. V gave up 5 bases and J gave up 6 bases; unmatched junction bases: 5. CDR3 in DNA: TGTGCCAGCAGCGGGCAGACAGGGGATGAAAAACTGTTTTTT. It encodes CASSGQTGDEKLFF. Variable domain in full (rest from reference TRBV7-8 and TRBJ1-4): GAGVSQSPRYKVAKRGQDVALRCDPISGHVSLFWYQQALGQGPEFLTYFQNEAQLDKSGLPSDRFFAERPEGSVSTLKIQRTQQEDSAVYLCASSGQTGDEKLFFGSGTQLSVL.

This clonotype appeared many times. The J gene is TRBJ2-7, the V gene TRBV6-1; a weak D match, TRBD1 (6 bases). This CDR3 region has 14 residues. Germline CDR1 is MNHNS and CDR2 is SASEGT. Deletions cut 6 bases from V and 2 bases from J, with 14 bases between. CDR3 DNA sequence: TGTGCCAGCAGGAGGCTAGGGGGAACCTACGAGCAGTACTTC. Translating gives CASRRLGGTYEQYF.

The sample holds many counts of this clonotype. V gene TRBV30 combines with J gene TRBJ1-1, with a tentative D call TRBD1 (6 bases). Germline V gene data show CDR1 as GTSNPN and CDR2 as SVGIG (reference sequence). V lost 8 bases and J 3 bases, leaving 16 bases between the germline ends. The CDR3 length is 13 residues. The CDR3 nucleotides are TGTGCCCGCCTGGCAGGGGAGGACACTGAAGCTTTCTTT. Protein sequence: CARLAGEDTEAFF. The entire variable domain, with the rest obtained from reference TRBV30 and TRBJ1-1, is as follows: SQTIHQWPATLVQPVGSPLSLECTVEGTSNPNLYWYRQAAGRGLQLLFYSVGIGQISSEVPQNLSASRPQDRQFILSSKKLLLSDSGFYLCARLAGEDTEAFFGQGTRLTVV.

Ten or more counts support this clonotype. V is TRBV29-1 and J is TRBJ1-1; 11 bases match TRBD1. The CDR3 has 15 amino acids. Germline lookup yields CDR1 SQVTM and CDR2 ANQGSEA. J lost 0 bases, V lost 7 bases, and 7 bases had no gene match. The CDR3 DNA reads TGCAGCGCCGTCCCGGGACAGGGGGTGAACACTGAAGCTTTCTTT. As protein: CSAVPGQGVNTEAFF.

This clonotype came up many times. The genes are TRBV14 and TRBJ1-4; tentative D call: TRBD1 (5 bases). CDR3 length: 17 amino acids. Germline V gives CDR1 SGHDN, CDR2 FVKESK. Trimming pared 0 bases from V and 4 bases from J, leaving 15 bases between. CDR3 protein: CASSQDGGFQFNEKLFF. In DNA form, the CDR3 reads TGTGCCAGCAGCCAAGATGGGGGATTTCAGTTTAATGAAAAACTGTTTTTT.

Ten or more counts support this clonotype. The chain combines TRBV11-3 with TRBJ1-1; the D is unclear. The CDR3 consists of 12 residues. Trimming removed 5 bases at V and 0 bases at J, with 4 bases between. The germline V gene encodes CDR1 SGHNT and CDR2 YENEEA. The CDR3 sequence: CASSPMNTEAFF. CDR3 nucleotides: TGTGCCAGCAGCCCGATGAACACTGAAGCTTTCTTT.

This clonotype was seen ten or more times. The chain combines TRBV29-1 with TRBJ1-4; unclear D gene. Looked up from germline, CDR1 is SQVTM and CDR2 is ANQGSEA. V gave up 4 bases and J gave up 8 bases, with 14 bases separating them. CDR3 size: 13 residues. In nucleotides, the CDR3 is TGCAGCGTTGTCCCCGATAAACGGGAAAAACTGTTTTTT. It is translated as CSVVPDKREKLFF.

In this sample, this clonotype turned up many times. DNA for the CDR3: TGTGCCAGCAGTGAAAGAGACAGTATCCTCTACGAGCAGTACTTC. It specifies CASSERDSILYEQYF. The chain carries TRBV2 and TRBJ2-7; possible D gene TRBD1, 5 bases. V was pared by 2 bases and J by 3 bases, with 14 bases between. The length of the CDR3 is 15 residues. CDR1 and CDR2 (germline): SNHLY, FYNNEI. Combining the CDR3 with reference TRBV2 and TRBJ2-7 gives the whole variable domain EPEVTQTPSHQVTQMGQEVILRCVPISNHLYFYWYRQILGQKVEFLVSFYNNEISEKSEIFDDQFSVERPDGSNFTLKIRSTKLEDSAMYFCASSERDSILYEQYFGPGTRLTVT.

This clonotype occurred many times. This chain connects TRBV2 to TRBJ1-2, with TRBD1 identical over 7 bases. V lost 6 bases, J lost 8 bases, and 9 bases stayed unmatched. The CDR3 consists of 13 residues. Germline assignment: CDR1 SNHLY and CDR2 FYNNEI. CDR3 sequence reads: CASRDQGGAGYTF. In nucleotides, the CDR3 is TGTGCCAGCAGGGATCAAGGGGGCGCAGGCTACACCTTC.

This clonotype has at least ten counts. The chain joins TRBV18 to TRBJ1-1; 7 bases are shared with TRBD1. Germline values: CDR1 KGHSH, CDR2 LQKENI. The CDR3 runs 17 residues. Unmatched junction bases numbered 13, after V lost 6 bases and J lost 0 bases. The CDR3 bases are TGTGCCAGCTCCCGTAGGGCAGGGGGGCAGGTGAACACTGAAGCTTTCTTT. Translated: CASSRRAGGQVNTEAFF.

In DNA form, the CDR3 reads TGTGCCAGCAGCGCGACCAGCTCTGGAAACACCATATATTTT. It translates to CASSATSSGNTIYF. The chain couples TRBV6-1 to TRBJ1-3; D is unresolved. Trimming took 6 bases from V and 0 from J, leaving 9 bases between them. The CDR3 consists of 14 residues. Germline CDR1 MNHNS, CDR2 SASEGT.

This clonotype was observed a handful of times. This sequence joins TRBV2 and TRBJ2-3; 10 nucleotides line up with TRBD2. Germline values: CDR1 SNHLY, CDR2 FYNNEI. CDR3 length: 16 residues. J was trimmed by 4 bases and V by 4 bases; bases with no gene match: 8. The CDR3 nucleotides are TGTGCCAGCAGTGGTAGCGGGAGGCGGGGGGCAGATACGCAGTATTTT. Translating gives CASSGSGRRGADTQYF.

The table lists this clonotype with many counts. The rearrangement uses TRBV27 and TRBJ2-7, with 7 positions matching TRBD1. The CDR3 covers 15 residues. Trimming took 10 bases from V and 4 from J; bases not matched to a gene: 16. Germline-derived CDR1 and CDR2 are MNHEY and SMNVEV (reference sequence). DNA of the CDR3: TGTGCCACCCTATTTCAGGGGGAATCGGGATACGAGCAGTACTTC. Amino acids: CATLFQGESGYEQYF.

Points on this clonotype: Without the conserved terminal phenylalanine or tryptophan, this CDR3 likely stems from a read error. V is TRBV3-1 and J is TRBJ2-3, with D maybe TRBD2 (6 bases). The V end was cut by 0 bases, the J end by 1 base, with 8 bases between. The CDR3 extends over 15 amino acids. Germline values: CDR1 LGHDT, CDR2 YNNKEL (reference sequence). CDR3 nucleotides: TGTGCCAGCAGCCAAGATATAGCGGGCACAGATACGCAGTATTAT. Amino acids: CASSQDIAGTDTQYY.

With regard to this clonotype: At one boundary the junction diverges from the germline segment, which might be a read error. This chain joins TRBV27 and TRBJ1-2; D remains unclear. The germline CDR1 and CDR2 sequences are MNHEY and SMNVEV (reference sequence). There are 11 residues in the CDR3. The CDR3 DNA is TGTGCCAGCAGTTTAGGGTATGGCTACATCTTC. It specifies CASSLGYGYIF.

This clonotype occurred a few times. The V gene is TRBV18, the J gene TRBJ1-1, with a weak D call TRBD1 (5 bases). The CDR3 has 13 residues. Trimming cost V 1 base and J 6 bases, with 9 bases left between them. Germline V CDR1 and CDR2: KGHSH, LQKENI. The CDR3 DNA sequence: TGTGCCAGCTCACCACAAGGAGGGGCTGAAGCTTTCTTT. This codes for CASSPQGGAEAFF.

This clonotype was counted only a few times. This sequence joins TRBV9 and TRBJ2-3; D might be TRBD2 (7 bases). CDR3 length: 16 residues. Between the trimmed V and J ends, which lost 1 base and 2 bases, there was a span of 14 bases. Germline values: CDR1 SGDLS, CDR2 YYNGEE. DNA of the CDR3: TGTGCCAGCAGCGTATCGGGGAGGGGGTTCACAGATACGCAGTATTTT. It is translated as CASSVSGRGFTDTQYF.

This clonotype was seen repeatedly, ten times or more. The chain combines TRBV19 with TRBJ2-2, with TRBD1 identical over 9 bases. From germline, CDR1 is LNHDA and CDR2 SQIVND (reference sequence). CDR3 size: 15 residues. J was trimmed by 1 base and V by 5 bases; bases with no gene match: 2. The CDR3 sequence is CASSDRGRNTGELFF. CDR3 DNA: TGTGCCAGTAGTGACAGGGGGAGGAACACCGGGGAGCTGTTTTTT.

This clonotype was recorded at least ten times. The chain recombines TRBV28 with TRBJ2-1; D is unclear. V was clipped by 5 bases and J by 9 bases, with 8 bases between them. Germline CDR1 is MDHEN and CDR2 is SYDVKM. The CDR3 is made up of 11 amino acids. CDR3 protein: CASSPLSEQFF. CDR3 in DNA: TGTGCCAGCAGTCCCCTCAGTGAGCAGTTCTTC.

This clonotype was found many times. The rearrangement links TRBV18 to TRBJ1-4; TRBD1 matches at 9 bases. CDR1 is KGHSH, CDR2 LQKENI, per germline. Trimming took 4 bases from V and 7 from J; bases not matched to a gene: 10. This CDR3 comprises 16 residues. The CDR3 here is CASSLAPGTGIEKLFF. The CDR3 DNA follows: TGTGCCAGCTCACTTGCGCCCGGGACAGGGATTGAAAAACTGTTTTTT.

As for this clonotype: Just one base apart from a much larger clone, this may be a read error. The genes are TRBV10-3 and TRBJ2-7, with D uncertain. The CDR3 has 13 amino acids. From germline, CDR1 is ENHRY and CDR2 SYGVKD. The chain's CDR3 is CAISERPPYERYF. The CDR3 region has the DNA TGTGCCATCAGTGAGCGCCCCCCCTACGAGCGGTACTTC.